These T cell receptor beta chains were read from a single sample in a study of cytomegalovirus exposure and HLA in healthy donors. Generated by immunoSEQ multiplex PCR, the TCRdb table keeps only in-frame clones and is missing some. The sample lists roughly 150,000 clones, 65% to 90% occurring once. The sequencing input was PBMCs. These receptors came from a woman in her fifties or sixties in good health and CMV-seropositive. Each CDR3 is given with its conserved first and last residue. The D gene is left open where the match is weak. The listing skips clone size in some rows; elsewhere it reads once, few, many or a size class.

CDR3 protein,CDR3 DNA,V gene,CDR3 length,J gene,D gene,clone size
CASSIQGASEQFF,TGTGCCAGCAGCATCCAGGGGGCTAGTGAGCAGTTCTTC,TRBV5-6,13,TRBJ2-1,TRBD1,NA
CASSKRLAGSGANVLTF,TGTGCCAGCAGCAAAAGACTAGCGGGGTCTGGGGCCAACGTCCTGACTTTC,TRBV5-6,17,TRBJ2-6,TRBD2,NA
CASSPTSGGAGSYNEQFF,TGTGCCAGCAGCCCGACTAGCGGGGGGGCGGGTTCTTACAATGAGCAGTTCTTC,TRBV5-4,18,TRBJ2-1,TRBD2,NA
CASSDRIANIQYF,TGTGCCAGCAGCGACAGGATCGCAAACATTCAGTACTTC,TRBV6-5,13,TRBJ2-4,NA,NA
CASSPEGSSGNTIYF,TGCGCCAGCAGCCCCGAGGGCAGCTCTGGAAACACCATATATTTT,TRBV5-1,15,TRBJ1-3,NA,NA
CASTLGGTGELFF,TGTGCCAGTACCCTGGGGGGGACCGGGGAGCTGTTTTTT,TRBV19,13,TRBJ2-2,TRBD2,once
CASSQYGSPPYNEQFF,TGCGCCAGCAGCCAATATGGTAGTCCCCCCTACAATGAGCAGTTCTTC,TRBV4-1,16,TRBJ2-1,NA,NA
CASSLGGGVKETQYF,TGTGCCAGCAGCTTAGGAGGGGGGGTTAAAGAGACCCAGTACTTC,TRBV7-9,15,TRBJ2-5,NA,NA
CASSVGSSPLHF,TGTGCCAGCAGCGTAGGGTCGAGTCCCCTCCACTTT,TRBV9,12,TRBJ1-6,NA,few
CASSMTGGGYTF,TGTGCCAGCAGCATGACAGGGGGTGGCTACACCTTC,TRBV7-9,12,TRBJ1-2,TRBD1,NA
CASRDGRGQDTQYF,TGCGCCAGCAGAGACGGCAGGGGGCAAGATACGCAGTATTTT,TRBV5-1,14,TRBJ2-3,TRBD1,NA
CAISGPTSGRVNEQFF,TGTGCCATCAGTGGACCTACTAGCGGACGGGTCAATGAGCAGTTCTTC,TRBV10-3,16,TRBJ2-1,TRBD2,once
CASSPGGLNTGELFF,TGTGCCAGCAGCCCCGGCGGACTTAACACCGGGGAGCTGTTTTTT,TRBV7-2,15,TRBJ2-2,NA,NA
CASSADRGWNSPLHF,TGCGCCAGCAGCGCGGACAGGGGGTGGAATTCACCCCTCCACTTT,TRBV5-1,15,TRBJ1-6,TRBD1,NA
CAISATGDQPQHF,TGTGCCATCAGTGCGACAGGGGATCAGCCCCAGCATTTT,TRBV10-3,13,TRBJ1-5,TRBD1,NA
CASSDERVRTEAFF,TGTGCCAGCAGTGACGAGAGGGTCCGGACTGAAGCTTTCTTT,TRBV25-1,14,TRBJ1-1,NA,few
CASSIAPTGGDEQYF,TGTGCCAGTAGTATAGCTCCGACAGGAGGCGACGAGCAGTACTTC,TRBV19,15,TRBJ2-7,NA,NA
CASSLKLDNSPLHF,TGTGCCAGCAGCTTGAAACTGGATAATTCACCCCTCCACTTT,TRBV5-4,14,TRBJ1-6,NA,NA
CASSLDRRTDTQYF,TGCGCCAGCAGCTTGGACAGGCGCACAGATACGCAGTATTTT,TRBV5-1,14,TRBJ2-3,NA,NA
CASSDHYPGNSPLHF,TGTGCCAGCAGCGATCACTATCCAGGGAATTCACCCCTCCACTTT,TRBV11-2,15,TRBJ1-6,NA,NA
CAISRTSDTGELFF,TGTGCCATCAGCCGGACTAGTGACACCGGGGAGCTGTTTTTT,TRBV10-3,14,TRBJ2-2,TRBD2,NA
CASSSIGNQADEQFF,TGTGCCAGCAGCTCTATAGGAAATCAGGCCGATGAGCAGTTCTTC,TRBV7-2,15,TRBJ2-1,NA,NA
CATSRSGLAGGGTDTQYF,TGTGCCACCAGCAGATCTGGACTAGCGGGGGGCGGCACAGATACGCAGTATTTT,TRBV15,18,TRBJ2-3,TRBD2,NA
CASSISGVAGVTDTQYF,TGTGCCAGCAGTATATCTGGGGTAGCGGGGGTCACAGATACGCAGTATTTT,TRBV28,17,TRBJ2-3,TRBD2,once
CASSARLAGGQETQYF,TGTGCCAGCAGTGCTCGACTAGCGGGGGGGCAAGAGACCCAGTACTTC,TRBV28,16,TRBJ2-5,TRBD2,NA
CASSTGANYGYTF,TGTGCCAGCAGTACAGGGGCTAACTATGGCTACACCTTC,TRBV6-6,13,TRBJ1-2,TRBD1,NA
CASSETGYNQPQHF,TGTGCCAGCAGTGAAACAGGGTACAATCAGCCCCAGCATTTT,TRBV6-1,14,TRBJ1-5,NA,NA
CASSPGSRGSYGYTF,TGTGCCAGCAGCCCGGGGTCCAGGGGGAGCTATGGCTACACCTTC,TRBV7-2,15,TRBJ1-2,TRBD1,NA
CASSGRNSEAFF,TGTGCCAGTAGTGGGAGAAATTCTGAAGCTTTCTTT,TRBV19,12,TRBJ1-1,NA,NA
CASSPITSYNEQFF,TGTGCCAGCAGCCCAATAACTAGTTACAATGAGCAGTTCTTC,TRBV7-8,14,TRBJ2-1,NA,NA
CASRGDSLLTQYF,TGTGCCAGCAGGGGGGACAGCCTCTTAACGCAGTATTTT,TRBV5-4,13,TRBJ2-3,TRBD1,few
CASSGRKTPYEQYF,TGTGCCAGCAGCGGCCGAAAAACACCCTACGAGCAGTACTTC,TRBV7-9,14,TRBJ2-7,NA,NA
CAISEFGGGRTEAFF,TGTGCCATCAGTGAGTTCGGGGGGGGGCGAACTGAAGCTTTCTTT,TRBV10-3,15,TRBJ1-1,NA,NA
CATATRGLAVTDTQYF,TGTGCCACCGCCACTCGGGGACTAGCGGTGACAGATACGCAGTATTTT,TRBV7-2,16,TRBJ2-3,TRBD2,NA
CASSVGADHREQYF,TGTGCCAGCAGCGTTGGGGCAGACCACAGGGAGCAGTACTTC,TRBV9,14,TRBJ2-7,NA,NA
CASSPTTGARTDTQYF,TGTGCCAGCAGCCCTACGACAGGGGCGAGGACAGATACGCAGTATTTT,TRBV21-1,16,TRBJ2-3,NA,NA
CASNHRDSYTGYTF,TGTGCCAGCAACCACCGGGACAGCTATACTGGCTACACCTTC,TRBV2,14,TRBJ1-2,TRBD1,NA
CASSLGDREETQYF,TGCGCCAGCAGCTTGGGTGACAGGGAAGAGACCCAGTACTTC,TRBV5-1,14,TRBJ2-5,TRBD1,NA
CASSPGTVQETQYF,TGCGCCAGCAGCCCCGGGACAGTCCAAGAGACCCAGTACTTC,TRBV5-1,14,TRBJ2-5,TRBD1,NA
CASSQDKASGGAGLAVRQFF,TGCGCCAGCAGCCAAGATAAGGCTAGCGGGGGGGCCGGTCTGGCGGTTCGGCAGTTCTTC,TRBV4-1,20,TRBJ2-1,TRBD2,NA
CASSQGGEIYGYTF,TGCGCCAGCAGCCAAGGGGGGGAGATCTATGGCTACACCTTC,TRBV4-3,14,TRBJ1-2,NA,NA
CASSPAGLGFMEQFF,TGTGCCAGCAGTCCTGCGGGGCTAGGATTCATGGAGCAGTTCTTC,TRBV11-2,15,TRBJ2-1,NA,NA
CASSLGQGSYGYTF,TGCGCCAGCAGCCTTGGACAGGGTAGCTATGGCTACACCTTC,TRBV5-1,14,TRBJ1-2,TRBD1,NA